Given below is one T cell receptor (beta chain) in context. What this receptor recognizes is not known. No qualities accompany the bases; no much larger clone lies one base away. The data stem from a study of blood T cell repertoires in COVID-19 (dated by TCRdb to the early 2020s). For context, the study as a whole: Samples from collaborators originated in the United States, Italy and Spain and spanned both the acute and convalescent phases of COVID-19. The material from the prospective study consisted of cDNA or gDNA derived from T cells, B-cell-depleted T cells, or PBMCs. Deeply sampled blood TCRbeta repertoires from subjects exposed to, actively infected with, or recovered from COVID-19 were included in the dataset. The repertoires were released in a freely available public database meant as a resource for research on the immune response to SARS-CoV-2. Samples came from the ongoing ImmuneRACE study (first 160 participants) plus 1,254 subjects from 6 global collaborators. A de-identified subject ID, COVID-19 status, age in years and sex were almost always included in the sample metadata. Where HLA class I and class II types were available, the types were taken from metadata supplied by the sample provider, not from assay-based typing. Results and caveats for the whole study, not just this receptor: The quantity of clinical and demographic metadata differed by source and by participant and was supplied without curation.

The CDR3 covers 15 residues, taking in both the cysteine and the phenylalanine. This entry keeps only the CDR3 DNA: 45 bases, framed from base 1. The germline V gene sets CDR1 to SGHAT and CDR2 to FQNNGV. V is pruned by 2 bases and J by 2 bases, leaving 4 bases of the junction without a gene match. Collaborating institutions collected whole blood in K2EDTA tubes following their own protocols. Collaborator samples were shipped for TCRbeta analysis as frozen whole blood, isolated PBMCs, or DNA extracted from either sample type. The immunoSEQ Assay, a bias-controlled multiplex PCR, was used to amplify TCRbeta CDR3 regions from genomic DNA. As for the original processing: The number of nucleated cells in each sample was estimated from the amplification of reference gene primers within the assay. To quantify the absolute abundance of each unique TCRbeta CDR3 rearrangement, sequence reads were collapsed and filtered. For each sample, productive Simpson clonality was calculated by taking the square root of Simpson's diversity index across productive rearrangements. Here the immuneACCESS table is served through TCRdb, limited to in-frame sequences with V and J called. Missing clones are a known gap in these copies; in checked studies unresolved V genes cover under half, and the rest lacks a known reason. The V and J calls and clone size are taken from that table; D and trimming were inferred from the DNA. The sample includes fewer than 50,000 clones, with 70% to 90% observed a single time. The ten largest clonotypes hold around 9.6% of the sample.

This receptor was identified in a man in his fifties with active COVID-19. The sequence links TRBV11-2 to TRBJ1-1, and TRBD1 matches 8 of the central bases. The sample taken for sequencing was peripheral blood. The CDR3 reads CASSLMTGANTEAFF. The DNA sequence is as follows: TGTGCCAGCAGCTTAATGACAGGGGCCAACACTGAAGCTTTCTTT. Where the CDR3 stops, the reference TRBV11-2 and TRBJ1-1 genes take over; the full variable domain is EAGVAQSPRYKIIEKRQSVAFWCNPISGHATLYWYQQILGQGPKLLIQFQNNGVVDDSQLPKDRFSAERLKGVDSTLKIQPAKLEDSAVYLCASSLMTGANTEAFFGQGTRLTVV.